Listed below are T cell receptor beta chains from one sample, sequenced in a study of T-cell memory formation after mild COVID-19. Each CDR3 protein gets one entry after TCRdb re-called the 5' RACE reads with MiXCR. The sample carries approximately 350,000 distinct CDR3 sequences, over 10% recorded once. The sequenced sample consisted of PBMCs or a T cell subset sorted from them (not recorded which). All receptors come from a man younger than 35 who had mild COVID-19 (a few samples of this study predate the infection). Cell type and time point are not known. Both conserved end residues are part of each CDR3. D genes are given only for firm matches. Expanded clones are given a class, and other clones once, few, many or no size at all.

v_gene	j_gene	d_gene	abundance	CDR3nt	CDR3aa
TRBV20-1	TRBJ2-5	.	few	TGCAGTGCTATCCGGGCACAAGAGACCCAGTACTTC	CSAIRAQETQYF
TRBV20-1	TRBJ1-2	.	few	TGCAGTGCTAGGCCGTACGGCTACACCTTC	CSARPYGYTF
TRBV7-6	TRBJ1-1	TRBD1	.	TGTGCCAGCAGCTTAGCTCAGGGGGCAATGAACACTGAAGCTTTCTTT	CASSLAQGAMNTEAFF
TRBV7-8	TRBJ1-1	.	many	TGTGCCAGCAGCTTAGGGAGGAGCGTTAGGCGCACTGAAGCTTTCTTT	CASSLGRSVRRTEAFF
TRBV6-2/TRBV6-3	TRBJ2-7	TRBD2	.	TGTGCCAGCAGCCCCTCAACGACTAGCGGGGGGATCTACGAGCAGTACTTC	CASSPSTTSGGIYEQYF
TRBV7-2	TRBJ1-2	TRBD1	.	TGTGCCAGCAGCTTATTCGCGGGGAGACAGGGGAATGGCTACACCTTC	CASSLFAGRQGNGYTF
TRBV7-9	TRBJ1-1	.	.	TGTGCCAGCAGCCCCGGGGGACTTTTGCGACATGAAGCTTTCTTT	CASSPGGLLRHEAFF
TRBV6-5	TRBJ2-7	TRBD1	.	TGTGCCAGCAGTTACTTTCAGGGGGCAGGCTACGAGCAGTACTTC	CASSYFQGAGYEQYF
TRBV5-1	TRBJ2-2	.	.	TGCGCCAGCAGCTTCGGAGGGACCACCGGGGAGCTGTTTTTT	CASSFGGTTGELFF
TRBV4-1	TRBJ2-1	.	.	TGCGCCAGCAGCCGACCCGGACGGGCTAATTGGTATGAGCAGTTCTTC	CASSRPGRANWYEQFF
TRBV20-1	TRBJ1-5	.	few	TGCAGTGCTATTCGGGGCGGCGGCAATCAGCCCCAGCATTTT	CSAIRGGGNQPQHF
TRBV6-1	TRBJ1-2	TRBD1	few	TGTGCCAGCAGTGAAGCTTGGACAGGGCGGGTCTATGGCTACACCTTC	CASSEAWTGRVYGYTF
TRBV7-9	TRBJ1-2	.	many	TGTGCCAGCAGCTTAGGAGGAGACTATGGCTACACCTTC	CASSLGGDYGYTF
TRBV11-2	TRBJ1-1	.	.	TGTGCCAGCAGCTTTCTCGGGGGGAACACTGAAGCTTTCTTT	CASSFLGGNTEAFF
TRBV5-1	TRBJ1-4	.	.	TGCGCCAGCAGCGAAGAGGGGAGGAGAAAAGAAAAACTGTTTTTT	CASSEEGRRKEKLFF
TRBV20-1	TRBJ2-1	.	.	TGCAGTGCCTTAGATCCTAGCGCCCGCTCCTACAATGAGCAGTTCTTC	CSALDPSARSYNEQFF
TRBV10-2	TRBJ1-1	.	.	TGCGCCAGCAGTAATTGGGGCCCAGAAGCTTTCTTT	CASSNWGPEAFF
TRBV29-1	TRBJ1-1	.	.	TGCAGCGTTGTTAGGACGCCTGAAGCTTTCTTT	CSVVRTPEAFF
TRBV4-3	TRBJ1-1	.	.	TGCGCCAGCAGCACTGACCTTCACACCTCTTCCGTCGAGGCTTTCTTT	CASSTDLHTSSVEAFF
TRBV20-1	TRBJ2-2	.	.	TGCAGTGCTCCGGCGGGGGCCAACACCGGGGAGCTGTTTTTT	CSAPAGANTGELFF
TRBV15	TRBJ1-5	.	few	TGTGCCACCAGCAGAGATGGGCAGCCCCAGCATTTT	CATSRDGQPQHF
TRBV5-6	TRBJ2-3	TRBD1	.	TGTGCCAGCCGAGAGCCGGGACAGGGGCCAGATACGCAGTATTTT	CASREPGQGPDTQYF